These T cell receptor beta chains were read from a single sample in a study of T cells of healthy individuals. TCRdb called the 5' RACE reads again in MiXCR, with one record for every CDR3 protein. The sample lists about 53,000 distinct CDR3 sequences, roughly 14% occurring once. These receptors were obtained from a human donor in good health. Both conserved end residues are part of each CDR3. Fields, in order: clone size, V gene, D gene, J gene, CDR3 DNA, CDR3 protein. D genes are given only for firm matches. Rows may omit the clone size; those that give it use once, few, many or a size class.

clone size: few; V gene: TRBV6-5; D gene: NA; J gene: TRBJ2-7; CDR3 DNA: TGTGCCAGCAGTTATGTTGGGAACTCCGAGCAGTACTTC; CDR3 protein: CASSYVGNSEQYF
clone size: few; V gene: TRBV5-1; D gene: NA; J gene: TRBJ1-1; CDR3 DNA: TGCGCCAGCAGTCAAGGGGGGGGGGAGACTGAAGCTTTCTTT; CDR3 protein: CASSQGGGETEAFF
clone size: many; V gene: TRBV12-5; D gene: NA; J gene: TRBJ2-1; CDR3 DNA: TGTGCTAGTGGTTTGGTGGGTTCTTGGGTCTTC; CDR3 protein: CASGLVGSWVF
clone size: many; V gene: TRBV13; D gene: NA; J gene: TRBJ2-2; CDR3 DNA: TGTGCCAGCAGCTTAGTCAGTCACCCCGGGGAGCTGTTTTTT; CDR3 protein: CASSLVSHPGELFF
clone size: NA; V gene: TRBV5-1; D gene: NA; J gene: TRBJ2-1; CDR3 DNA: TGCGCCAGCAGCTCACAGGCCAATGAGCAGTTCTTC; CDR3 protein: CASSSQANEQFF
clone size: many; V gene: TRBV5-1; D gene: NA; J gene: TRBJ2-1; CDR3 DNA: TGCGCCAGCAGCTTGACCCCAGGGGTTAGCTCCTACAATGAGCAGTTCTTC; CDR3 protein: CASSLTPGVSSYNEQFF
clone size: NA; V gene: TRBV21-1; D gene: NA; J gene: TRBJ2-2; CDR3 DNA: NA; CDR3 protein: CASSPPSFGTGANTGELFF
clone size: few; V gene: TRBV5-6; D gene: NA; J gene: TRBJ2-7; CDR3 DNA: TGTGCCAGCAGCGTCGGCTACGAGCAGTACTTC; CDR3 protein: CASSVGYEQYF
clone size: NA; V gene: TRBV20-1; D gene: NA; J gene: TRBJ2-1; CDR3 DNA: TGCAGTGCTCGACTTGCGGATAACAATGAGCAGTTCTTC; CDR3 protein: CSARLADNNEQFF
clone size: few; V gene: TRBV9; D gene: NA; J gene: TRBJ1-5; CDR3 DNA: TGTGCCAGCAGCGTAGGTGAGGGGCGCAATCAGCCCCAGCATTTT; CDR3 protein: CASSVGEGRNQPQHF
clone size: NA; V gene: TRBV7-7; D gene: NA; J gene: TRBJ2-3; CDR3 DNA: TGTGCCAGCAGCTTAGCCCAGCAGGATACGCAGTATTTT; CDR3 protein: CASSLAQQDTQYF
clone size: NA; V gene: TRBV20-1; D gene: NA; J gene: TRBJ2-3; CDR3 DNA: TGCAGTGCTAGTCAGGAGGGGGTACCAGATACGCAGTATTTT; CDR3 protein: CSASQEGVPDTQYF
clone size: NA; V gene: TRBV28; D gene: NA; J gene: TRBJ2-3; CDR3 DNA: TGTGCCAGCAGAGGTCTAACGGATCATACGCAGTATTTT; CDR3 protein: CASRGLTDHTQYF
clone size: NA; V gene: TRBV18; D gene: NA; J gene: TRBJ2-1; CDR3 DNA: TGTGCCAGCTCACCACCGGTATCGAGCAGCGCCAGCCTCAATGAGCAGTTCTTC; CDR3 protein: CASSPPVSSSASLNEQFF
clone size: few; V gene: TRBV4-2; D gene: TRBD2; J gene: TRBJ2-7; CDR3 DNA: TGTGCCAGCAGCCAAGAGGGCCATGCGGGGGGCGGCTCCTACGAGCAGTACTTC; CDR3 protein: CASSQEGHAGGGSYEQYF